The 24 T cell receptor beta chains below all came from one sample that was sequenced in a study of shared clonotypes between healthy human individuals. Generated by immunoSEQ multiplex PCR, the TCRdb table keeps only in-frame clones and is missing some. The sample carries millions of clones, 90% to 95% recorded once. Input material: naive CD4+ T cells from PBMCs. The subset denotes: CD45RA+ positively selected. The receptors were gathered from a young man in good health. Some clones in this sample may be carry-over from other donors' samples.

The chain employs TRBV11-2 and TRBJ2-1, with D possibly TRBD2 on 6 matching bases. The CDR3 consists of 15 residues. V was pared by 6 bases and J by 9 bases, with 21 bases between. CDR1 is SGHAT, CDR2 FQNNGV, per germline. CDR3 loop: CASSHIVRDRGEQFF. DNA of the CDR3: TGTGCCAGCAGTCATATCGTGCGGGATCGGGGTGAGCAGTTCTTC. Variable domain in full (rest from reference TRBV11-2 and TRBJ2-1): EAGVAQSPRYKIIEKRQSVAFWCNPISGHATLYWYQQILGQGPKLLIQFQNNGVVDDSQLPKDRFSAERLKGVDSTLKIQPAKLEDSAVYLCASSHIVRDRGEQFFGPGTRLTVL.

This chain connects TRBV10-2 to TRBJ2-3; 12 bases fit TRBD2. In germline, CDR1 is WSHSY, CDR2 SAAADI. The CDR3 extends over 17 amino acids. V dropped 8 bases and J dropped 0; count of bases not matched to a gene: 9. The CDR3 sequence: CASLAGGPFHSTDTQYF. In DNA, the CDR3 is TGCGCCAGCCTAGCGGGAGGGCCATTCCATAGCACAGATACGCAGTATTTT.

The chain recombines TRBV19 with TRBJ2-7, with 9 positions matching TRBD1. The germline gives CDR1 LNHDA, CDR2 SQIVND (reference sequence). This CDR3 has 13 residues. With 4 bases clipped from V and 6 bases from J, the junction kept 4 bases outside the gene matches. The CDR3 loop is CASSTGTGREQYF. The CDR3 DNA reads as TGTGCCAGTAGTACCGGGACAGGGCGCGAGCAGTACTTC.

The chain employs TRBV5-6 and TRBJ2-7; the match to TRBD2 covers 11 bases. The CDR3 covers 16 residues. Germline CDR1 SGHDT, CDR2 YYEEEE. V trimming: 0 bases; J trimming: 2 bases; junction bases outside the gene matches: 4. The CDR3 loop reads CASSLGPGLAAYEQYF. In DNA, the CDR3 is TGTGCCAGCAGCTTGGGACCGGGACTAGCGGCCTACGAGCAGTACTTC.

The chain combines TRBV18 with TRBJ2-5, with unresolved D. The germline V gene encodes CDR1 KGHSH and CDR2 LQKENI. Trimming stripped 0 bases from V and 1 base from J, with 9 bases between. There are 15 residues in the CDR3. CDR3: CASSPPGWVQETQYF. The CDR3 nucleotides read TGTGCCAGCTCACCACCAGGGTGGGTCCAAGAGACCCAGTACTTC.

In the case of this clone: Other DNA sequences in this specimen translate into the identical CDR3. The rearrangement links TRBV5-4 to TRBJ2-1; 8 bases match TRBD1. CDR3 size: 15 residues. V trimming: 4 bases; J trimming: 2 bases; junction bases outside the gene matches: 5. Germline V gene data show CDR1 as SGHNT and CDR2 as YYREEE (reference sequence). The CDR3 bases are TGTGCCAGCAGCCTCGGACAGGGTACCTACAATGAGCAGTTCTTC. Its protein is CASSLGQGTYNEQFF.

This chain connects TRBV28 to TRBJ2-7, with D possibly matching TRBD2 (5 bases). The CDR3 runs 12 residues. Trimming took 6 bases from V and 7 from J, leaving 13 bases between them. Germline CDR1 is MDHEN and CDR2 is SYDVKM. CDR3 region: CASRGSRREQYF. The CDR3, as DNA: TGTGCCAGCAGGGGGAGCCGACGAGAGCAGTACTTC.

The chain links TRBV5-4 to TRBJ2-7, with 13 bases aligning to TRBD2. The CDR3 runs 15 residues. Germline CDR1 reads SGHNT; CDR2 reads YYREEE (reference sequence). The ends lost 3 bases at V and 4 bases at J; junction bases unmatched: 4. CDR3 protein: CASSSQTSGRYEQYF. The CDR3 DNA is TGTGCCAGCAGCTCGCAGACTAGCGGGAGGTACGAGCAGTACTTC. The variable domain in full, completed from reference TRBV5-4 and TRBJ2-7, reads ETGVTQSPTHLIKTRGQQVTLRCSSQSGHNTVSWYQQALGQGPQFIFQYYREEENGRGNFPPRFSGLQFPNYSSELNVNALELDDSALYLCASSSQTSGRYEQYFGPGTRLTVT.

The CDR3 is CASSLALVGPLGAFF. CDR3 nucleotide sequence: TGTGCCAGCAGCTTAGCGCTAGTCGGACCTCTCGGGGCTTTCTTT. The chain links TRBV11-1 to TRBJ1-1; no reliable D call. This CDR3 is 15 amino acids long. V lost 0 bases to trimming and J lost 11 bases, with 19 bases between them. CDR1 and CDR2 (germline): SGHAT, FQDESV (reference sequence).

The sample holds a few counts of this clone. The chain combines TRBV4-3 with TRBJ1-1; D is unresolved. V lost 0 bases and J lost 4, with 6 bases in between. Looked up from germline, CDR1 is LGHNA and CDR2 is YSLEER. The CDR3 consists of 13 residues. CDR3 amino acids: CASSQEQRTEAFF. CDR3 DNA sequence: TGCGCCAGCAGCCAAGAACAGCGCACTGAAGCTTTCTTT.

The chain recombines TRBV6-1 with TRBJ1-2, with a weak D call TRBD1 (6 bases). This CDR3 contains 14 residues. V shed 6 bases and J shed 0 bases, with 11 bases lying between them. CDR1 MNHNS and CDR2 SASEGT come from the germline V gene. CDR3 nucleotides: TGTGCCAGCAGCCAGGGGTTATCTAACTATGGCTACACCTTC. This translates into CASSQGLSNYGYTF.

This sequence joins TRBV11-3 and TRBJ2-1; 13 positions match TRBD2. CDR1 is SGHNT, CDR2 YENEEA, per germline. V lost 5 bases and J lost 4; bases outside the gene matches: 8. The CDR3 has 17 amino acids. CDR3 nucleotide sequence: TGTGCCAGCAGCCGGACTAGCGGGAGCCATTTGTACAATGAGCAGTTCTTC. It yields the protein CASSRTSGSHLYNEQFF.

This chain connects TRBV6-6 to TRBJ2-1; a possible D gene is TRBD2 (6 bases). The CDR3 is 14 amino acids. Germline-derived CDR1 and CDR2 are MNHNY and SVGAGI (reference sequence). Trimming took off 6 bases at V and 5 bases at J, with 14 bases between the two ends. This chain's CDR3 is CASSPRRANNEQFF. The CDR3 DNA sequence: TGTGCCAGCAGCCCCCGGAGGGCCAACAATGAGCAGTTCTTC.

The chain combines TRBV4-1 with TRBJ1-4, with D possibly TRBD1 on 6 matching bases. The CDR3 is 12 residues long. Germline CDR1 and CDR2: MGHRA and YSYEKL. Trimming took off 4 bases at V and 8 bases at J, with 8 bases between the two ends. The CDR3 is CASSRGTEKLFF. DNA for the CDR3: TGCGCCAGCAGCCGCGGGACAGAAAAACTGTTTTTT.

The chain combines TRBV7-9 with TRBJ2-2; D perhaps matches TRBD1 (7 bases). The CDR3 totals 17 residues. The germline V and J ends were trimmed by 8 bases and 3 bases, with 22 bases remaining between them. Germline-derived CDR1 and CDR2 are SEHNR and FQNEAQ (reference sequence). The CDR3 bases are TGTGCCAGCGGGGGAGGAAGAGGCAGGGGGTACACCGGGGAGCTGTTTTTT. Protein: CASGGGRGRGYTGELFF.

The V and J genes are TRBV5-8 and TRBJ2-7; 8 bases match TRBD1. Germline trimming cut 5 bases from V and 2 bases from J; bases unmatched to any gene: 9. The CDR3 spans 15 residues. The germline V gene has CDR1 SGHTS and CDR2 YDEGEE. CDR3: CASRRQGKGAYEQYF. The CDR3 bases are TGTGCCAGCAGACGACAGGGGAAGGGGGCCTACGAGCAGTACTTC.

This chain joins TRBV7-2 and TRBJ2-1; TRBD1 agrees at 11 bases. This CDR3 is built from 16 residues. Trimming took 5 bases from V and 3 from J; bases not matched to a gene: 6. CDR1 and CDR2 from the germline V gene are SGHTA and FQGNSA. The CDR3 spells CASSTTGTGGYNEQFF. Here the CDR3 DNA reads TGTGCCAGCAGCACGACCGGGACAGGGGGCTACAATGAGCAGTTCTTC.

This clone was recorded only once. The CDR3 spells CASSPRLVAGNTDTQYF. CDR3 DNA sequence: TGTGCCAGCTCACCAAGGCTCGTAGCGGGGAACACAGATACGCAGTATTTT. V is TRBV18 and J is TRBJ2-3; 8 bases fit TRBD2. Germline V lookup: CDR1 KGHSH, CDR2 LQKENI. The CDR3 is made up of 17 amino acids. V lost 2 bases to trimming and J lost 2 bases; unmatched junction nucleotides: 9. Variable domain in full (rest from reference TRBV18 and TRBJ2-3): NAGVMQNPRHLVRRRGQEARLRCSPMKGHSHVYWYRQLPEEGLKFMVYLQKENIIDESGMPKERFSAEFPKEGPSILRIQQVVRGDSAAYFCASSPRLVAGNTDTQYFGPGTRLTVL.

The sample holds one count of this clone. Written as DNA, the CDR3 is TGTGCCAGCAGTTTACCCAGTTTGAACACTGAAGCTTTCTTT. It specifies CASSLPSLNTEAFF. The rearrangement links TRBV28 to TRBJ1-1, with unresolved D. The CDR3 loop spans 14 amino acids. V dropped 2 bases and J dropped 0 bases, with 7 bases sitting between them. Germline assignment: CDR1 MDHEN and CDR2 SYDVKM.

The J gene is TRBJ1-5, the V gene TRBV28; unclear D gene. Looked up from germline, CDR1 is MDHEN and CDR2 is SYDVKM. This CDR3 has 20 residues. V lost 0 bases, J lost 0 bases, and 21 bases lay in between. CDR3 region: CASSLWAPGNGLDSNQPQHF. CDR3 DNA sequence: TGTGCCAGCAGTTTATGGGCCCCGGGAAATGGATTGGATAGCAATCAGCCCCAGCATTTT. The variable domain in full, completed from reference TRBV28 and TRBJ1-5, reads DVKVTQSSRYLVKRTGEKVFLECVQDMDHENMFWYRQDPGLGLRLIYFSYDVKMKEKGDIPEGYSVSREKKERFSLILESASTNQTSMYLCASSLWAPGNGLDSNQPQHFGDGTRLSIL.

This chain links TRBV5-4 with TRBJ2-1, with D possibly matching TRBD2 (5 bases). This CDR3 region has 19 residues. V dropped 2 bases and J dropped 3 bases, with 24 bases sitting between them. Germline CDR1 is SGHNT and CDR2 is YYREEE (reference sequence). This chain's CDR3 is CASSFSHPLTRHHYNEQFF. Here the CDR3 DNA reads TGTGCCAGCAGCTTCTCACATCCCCTTACTAGACACCACTACAATGAGCAGTTCTTC.

CDR3 protein: CASSVSGRQYNEQFF. DNA for the CDR3: TGTGCCAGCAGCGTTAGCGGGAGACAGTACAATGAGCAGTTCTTC. V is TRBV2 and J is TRBJ2-1, with 9 bases identical to TRBD2. This CDR3 has 15 amino acids. CDR1 SNHLY and CDR2 FYNNEI come from the germline V gene. Germline trimming cut 6 bases from V and 4 bases from J; bases unmatched to any gene: 7.

DNA of the CDR3: TGTGCCAGCAGCCATAGCAGGGGGTCCTACAATGAGCAGTTCTTC. Amino acid sequence: CASSHSRGSYNEQFF. This rearrangement joins TRBV4-2 to TRBJ2-1; 7 nucleotides align to TRBD1. The CDR3 is made up of 15 amino acids. Looked up from germline, CDR1 is LGHNA and CDR2 is YNFKEQ. J lost 1 base, V lost 3 bases, and 3 bases had no gene match.

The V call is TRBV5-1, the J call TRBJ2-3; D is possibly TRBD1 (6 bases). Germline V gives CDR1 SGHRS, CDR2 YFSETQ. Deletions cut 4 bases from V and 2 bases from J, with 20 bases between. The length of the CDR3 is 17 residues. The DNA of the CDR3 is TGCGCCAGCAGCCCGGCCCCCCCCACAGGGTACACAGATACGCAGTATTTT. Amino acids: CASSPAPPTGYTDTQYF.